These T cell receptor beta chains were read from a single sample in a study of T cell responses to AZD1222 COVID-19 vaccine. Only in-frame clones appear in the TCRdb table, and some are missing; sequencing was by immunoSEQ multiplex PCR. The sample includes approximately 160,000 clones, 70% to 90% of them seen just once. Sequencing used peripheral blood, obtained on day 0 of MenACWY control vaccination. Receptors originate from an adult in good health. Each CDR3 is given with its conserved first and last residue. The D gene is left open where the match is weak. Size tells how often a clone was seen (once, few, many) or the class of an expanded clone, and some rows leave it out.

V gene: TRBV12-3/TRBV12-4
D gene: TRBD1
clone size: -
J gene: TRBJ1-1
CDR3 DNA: TGTGCCAGCAGCTACAGGGGGAACACTGAAGCTTTCTTT
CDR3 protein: CASSYRGNTEAFF

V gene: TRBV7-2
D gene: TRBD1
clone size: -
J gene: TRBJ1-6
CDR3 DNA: TGTGCCAGCAGCCCCTCAGGGGGACAGGTGAATTCACCCCTCCACTTT
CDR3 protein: CASSPSGGQVNSPLHF

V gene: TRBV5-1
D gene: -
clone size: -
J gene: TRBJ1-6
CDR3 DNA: TGCGCCAGCAGCCCGACCGGGACGGCGTATAATTCACCCCTCCACTTT
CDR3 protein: CASSPTGTAYNSPLHF

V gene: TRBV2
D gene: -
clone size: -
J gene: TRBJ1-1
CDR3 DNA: TGTGCCAGCAGTGAGGGTCGTCGCATGAACACTGAAGCTTTCTTT
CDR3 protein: CASSEGRRMNTEAFF

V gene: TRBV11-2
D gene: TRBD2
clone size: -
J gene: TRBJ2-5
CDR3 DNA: TGTGCCAGCAGCCTTTACTGGGAGCGGGAAGCCCAGTACTTC
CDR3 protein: CASSLYWEREAQYF

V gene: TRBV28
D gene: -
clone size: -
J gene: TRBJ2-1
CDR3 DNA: TGTGCCAGCAGTTCGCCACAGGGAACAGCCTACAATGAGCAGTTCTTC
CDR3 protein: CASSSPQGTAYNEQFF

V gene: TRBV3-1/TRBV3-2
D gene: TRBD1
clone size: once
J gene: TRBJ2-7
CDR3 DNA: TGTGCCAGCAGTCACCCCGGGACAGGGGTGGCCGAGCAGTACTTC
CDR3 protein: CASSHPGTGVAEQYF

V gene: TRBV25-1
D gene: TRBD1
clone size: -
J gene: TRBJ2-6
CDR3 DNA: TGTGCCAGCAGACGACAGGGCCGCTCTGGGGCCAACGTCCTGACTTTC
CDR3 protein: CASRRQGRSGANVLTF

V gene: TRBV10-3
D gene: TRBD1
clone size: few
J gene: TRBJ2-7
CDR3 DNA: TGTGCCATCAGTGAGTCATGGACAGGGGGCGCGGGCCACGAGCAGTACTTC
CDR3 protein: CAISESWTGGAGHEQYF

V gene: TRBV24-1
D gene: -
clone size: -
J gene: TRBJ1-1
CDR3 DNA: TGTGCCACCAGTGATTTTGGCGGGGGCCCTGAAGCTTTCTTT
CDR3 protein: CATSDFGGGPEAFF